This passage covers 28 T cell receptor beta chains from one sample sequenced in a study of blood T cell repertoires in COVID-19. Libraries were prepared by immunoSEQ multiplex PCR; TCRdb keeps only in-frame clonotypes and omits some of them. Among some 180,000 clones listed, approximately 80% were seen once. What was sequenced was peripheral blood. The receptors originated from a woman between 45 and 65 years old with active or convalescent COVID-19.

J is TRBJ1-4 and V is TRBV9; 8 nucleotides agree with TRBD1. Germline trimming cut 3 bases from V and 4 bases from J; bases unmatched to any gene: 2. CDR1 is SGDLS and CDR2 is YYNGEE in the germline V gene. The CDR3 spans 14 residues. The chain's CDR3 is CASSGTGRNEKLFF. The CDR3 DNA follows: TGTGCCAGCAGCGGGACAGGGCGTAATGAAAAACTGTTTTTT.

The chain employs TRBV6-2 or TRBV6-3 and TRBJ2-3; 8 nucleotides match TRBD1. This CDR3 is built from 17 residues. With 4 bases clipped from V and 5 bases from J, the junction kept 14 bases outside the gene matches. Germline-derived CDR1 and CDR2 are MNHEY and SVGEGT. As DNA, the CDR3 is TGTGCCAGCAGTTCCCTTTCCGGGACAGGTAGTAGAGATACGCAGTATTTT. Its protein is CASSSLSGTGSRDTQYF.

This chain links TRBV27 with TRBJ1-5; TRBD1 is a possible D gene (6 bases). Trimming removed 8 bases at V and 6 bases at J, with 17 bases between. This CDR3 spans 14 amino acids. From germline, CDR1 is MNHEY and CDR2 SMNVEV (reference sequence). CDR3 sequence: CASAMIGGTQPQHF. The CDR3 DNA reads as TGTGCCAGCGCTATGATTGGGGGCACTCAGCCCCAGCATTTT.

The chain recombines TRBV5-4 with TRBJ2-1, with 12 nucleotides matching TRBD2. J lost 8 bases, V lost 0 bases, and 9 bases had no gene match. Germline CDR1 SGHNT, CDR2 YYREEE (reference sequence). The CDR3 is 17 residues long. DNA of the CDR3: TGTGCCAGCAGCTTGGTCCCGACTAGCGGGAGTCCTGATGAGCAGTTCTTC. The encoded protein is CASSLVPTSGSPDEQFF. Full variable domain (outside the CDR3, taken from reference TRBV5-4 and TRBJ2-1): ETGVTQSPTHLIKTRGQQVTLRCSSQSGHNTVSWYQQALGQGPQFIFQYYREEENGRGNFPPRFSGLQFPNYSSELNVNALELDDSALYLCASSLVPTSGSPDEQFFGPGTRLTVL.

The chain joins TRBV18 to TRBJ1-4; 8 nucleotides match TRBD1. Germline CDR1 reads KGHSH; CDR2 reads LQKENI. CDR3 size: 17 residues. V trimming: 1 base; J trimming: 3 bases; junction bases outside the gene matches: 7. The CDR3 here is CASSPLRTGRANEKLFF. CDR3 nucleotides: TGTGCCAGCTCACCACTTAGGACAGGGCGGGCTAATGAAAAACTGTTTTTT.

The rearrangement uses TRBV3-1 (or the pseudogene TRBV3-2) and TRBJ2-7; TRBD2 aligns across 7 bases. CDR1 and CDR2 (germline): LGHDT, YNNKEL (reference sequence). Germline trimming cut 0 bases from V and 5 bases from J; bases unmatched to any gene: 10. CDR3 length: 16 residues. The CDR3 region has the DNA TGTGCCAGCAGCCAAGAGCGGGGGAGACGGGTGAACGAGCAGTACTTC. The encoded protein is CASSQERGRRVNEQYF.

The chain combines TRBV19 with TRBJ1-1; no clear D. CDR1 is LNHDA, CDR2 SQIVND, per germline (reference sequence). The CDR3 consists of 14 residues. V gave up 5 bases and J gave up 1 base, with 11 bases separating them. The CDR3 DNA reads as TGTGCCAGTAGTGGCGACAAGCCGAACACTGAAGCTTTCTTT. Its protein product is CASSGDKPNTEAFF.

The rearrangement links TRBV1 to TRBJ1-5. TRBV1 represents a pseudogene. CDR3 length: 17 residues. In DNA form, the CDR3 reads TGCACCAGCAGCAAAGTGAACGGGGTGAGGGAAGGTCAGCCCCAGCATTTT. It specifies CTSSKVNGVREGQPQHF.

The genes are TRBV14 and TRBJ2-5; the match to TRBD2 covers 8 bases. The CDR3 loop spans 14 amino acids. J was trimmed by 5 bases and V by 2 bases; bases with no gene match: 4. Germline-derived CDR1 and CDR2 are SGHDN and FVKESK. CDR3 nucleotide sequence: TGTGCCAGCAGCCAACATCGCGGGAGGGAGACCCAGTACTTC. Its protein is CASSQHRGRETQYF.

The chain carries TRBV11-2 and TRBJ1-1; no clear D. The germline V gene has CDR1 SGHAT and CDR2 FQNNGV. This CDR3 is 15 amino acids long. Trimming took off 0 bases at V and 0 bases at J, with 8 bases between the two ends. CDR3 coding DNA: TGTGCCAGCAGCTTAGATCAGGCCTTGAACACTGAAGCTTTCTTT. This encodes CASSLDQALNTEAFF. Full variable domain (outside the CDR3, taken from reference TRBV11-2 and TRBJ1-1): EAGVAQSPRYKIIEKRQSVAFWCNPISGHATLYWYQQILGQGPKLLIQFQNNGVVDDSQLPKDRFSAERLKGVDSTLKIQPAKLEDSAVYLCASSLDQALNTEAFFGQGTRLTVV.

The genes are TRBV6-5 and TRBJ2-2; unclear D gene. From germline, CDR1 is MNHEY and CDR2 SVGAGI. The V and J ends lost 2 bases and 6 bases respectively, with 7 bases between them. The CDR3 spans 13 residues. CDR3 loop: CASSYRLAGELFF. The CDR3 coding sequence is TGTGCCAGCAGTTACCGTCTAGCCGGGGAGCTGTTTTTT.

The V and J genes are TRBV6-6 and TRBJ2-1; 8 nucleotides match TRBD1. CDR1 MNHNY and CDR2 SVGAGI come from the germline V gene (reference sequence). The junction had 6 bases not matched to a gene; V was cut back by 5 bases and J by 0 bases. This CDR3 is built from 16 residues. The CDR3 region is CASSGLQGGSYNEQFF. CDR3 DNA sequence: TGTGCCAGCAGTGGGTTACAGGGGGGCTCCTACAATGAGCAGTTCTTC.

This clone is categorized as medium-sized. V is TRBV6-5 and J is TRBJ1-5; 7 positions match TRBD1. The J segment lost 7 bases and the V segment lost 5 bases, leaving 5 bases of the junction unmatched. CDR1 MNHEY and CDR2 SVGAGI come from the germline V gene. The CDR3 runs 13 residues. This CDR3 reads CASSPQGSQPQHF. The CDR3 DNA is TGTGCCAGCAGTCCACAGGGGTCGCAGCCCCAGCATTTT.

This clone showed up just a few times. This chain links TRBV5-1 with TRBJ2-1; TRBD1 aligns across 7 bases. In germline, CDR1 is SGHRS, CDR2 YFSETQ. The CDR3 has 16 amino acids. V was clipped by 4 bases and J by 1 base; unmatched bases: 8. CDR3 nucleotides: TGCGCCAGCAGCAGAACAGGGGATGGTTCCTACAATGAGCAGTTCTTC. Translated: CASSRTGDGSYNEQFF.

The chain uses TRBV7-8 and TRBJ1-2; 7 bases map to TRBD1. This CDR3 has 15 residues. Germline trimming cut 5 bases from V and 6 bases from J; bases unmatched to any gene: 12. Germline V CDR1 and CDR2: SGHVS, FQNEAQ. DNA for the CDR3: TGTGCCAGCAGCCCAAGGGACAGAAGATGGGATGGCTACACCTTC. Protein product: CASSPRDRRWDGYTF.

This clone was picked up a small number of times. J is TRBJ1-1 and V is TRBV5-1; D not resolved. Germline V lookup: CDR1 SGHRS, CDR2 YFSETQ. Between the trimmed V and J ends, which lost 2 bases and 6 bases, there was a span of 14 bases. The CDR3 is 14 residues long. The DNA for the CDR3 is TGCGCCAGCAGCTTTGGAGAAGCTCGGGCTGAAGCTTTCTTT. Translating gives CASSFGEARAEAFF.

The chain links TRBV30 to TRBJ2-3; D unresolved. V lost 0 bases and J 5 bases, leaving 6 bases between the germline ends. The CDR3 runs 12 residues. Germline values: CDR1 GTSNPN, CDR2 SVGIG (reference sequence). CDR3 coding DNA: TGTGCCTGGAGTGTCTCCGGAGATACGCAGTATTTT. Amino acid sequence: CAWSVSGDTQYF.

V and J are TRBV14 and TRBJ1-6; 9 nucleotides line up with TRBD1. The CDR3 contains 13 residues. Per germline, CDR1 SGHDN and CDR2 FVKESK. V lost 6 bases to trimming and J lost 9 bases; unmatched junction nucleotides: 3. This CDR3 is CASRDRGTSPLHF. Written as DNA, the CDR3 is TGTGCCAGCAGGGACAGGGGTACTTCACCCCTCCACTTT.

This sequence joins TRBV28 and TRBJ1-1; tentatively, D is TRBD1 (6 bases). V was clipped by 5 bases and J by 5 bases, with 15 bases between them. The CDR3 totals 14 residues. Germline loops: CDR1 MDHEN, CDR2 SYDVKM. The CDR3 sequence is CASSRNRVVTEAFF. The CDR3 DNA reads as TGTGCCAGCAGTCGTAACAGGGTGGTAACTGAAGCTTTCTTT.

This rearrangement joins TRBV7-3 to TRBJ2-1; D is perhaps TRBD2 (6 bases). The CDR3 has 16 residues. V was clipped by 1 base and J by 0 bases, with 10 bases between them. Germline V CDR1 and CDR2: SGHTA, FQGTGA. CDR3 nucleotide sequence: TGTGCCAGCAGCTTAAGTGGAGGGAGCTCCTACAATGAGCAGTTCTTC. Residues: CASSLSGGSSYNEQFF. The whole variable domain, remainder taken from reference TRBV7-3 and TRBJ2-1, is GAGVSQTPSNKVTEKGKYVELRCDPISGHTALYWYRQSLGQGPEFLIYFQGTGAADDSGLPNDRFFAVRPEGSVSTLKIQRTERGDSAVYLCASSLSGGSSYNEQFFGPGTRLTVL.

The J gene is TRBJ1-2, the V gene TRBV3-1 (or the pseudogene TRBV3-2); the match to TRBD1 covers 8 bases. This CDR3 region has 16 residues. After removal of 4 bases from V and 4 bases from J, the junction contained 11 bases not matched to a gene. Germline assignment: CDR1 LGHDT and CDR2 YNNKEL (reference sequence). In DNA, the CDR3 is TGTGCCAGCAGCCCCCGGGACAGGCCCTCATCCTATGGCTACACCTTC. Protein: CASSPRDRPSSYGYTF.

This chain links TRBV2 with TRBJ1-2, with D possibly matching TRBD1 (5 bases). V was shortened by 6 bases and J by 6 bases, with 14 bases between the two germline ends. This CDR3 has 13 residues. Germline V gene lookup returns CDR1 SNHLY and CDR2 FYNNEI. CDR3 in amino acids: CASRGGEGDGYTF. CDR3 sequence (DNA): TGTGCCAGCAGGGGGGGTGAGGGCGATGGCTACACCTTC.

J is TRBJ1-2 and V is TRBV7-2; 8 bases match TRBD1. The CDR3 sequence is 16 residues long. CDR1 and CDR2 (germline): SGHTA, FQGNSA. Germline trimming cut 5 bases from V and 1 base from J; bases unmatched to any gene: 9. The CDR3 region is CASSPRRTGINYGYTF. The DNA of the CDR3 is TGTGCCAGCAGCCCCCGGCGGACAGGGATTAACTATGGCTACACCTTC. The complete variable domain, with remaining parts taken from reference TRBV7-2 and TRBJ1-2, reads GAGVSQSPSNKVTEKGKDVELRCDPISGHTALYWYRQSLGQGLEFLIYFQGNSAPDKSGLPSDRFSAERTGGSVSTLTIQRTQQEDSAVYLCASSPRRTGINYGYTFGSGTRLTVV.

The chain carries TRBV19 and TRBJ2-1; TRBD2 aligns across 8 bases. CDR1 is LNHDA and CDR2 is SQIVND in the germline V gene (reference sequence). This CDR3 has 16 residues. V was pared by 3 bases and J by 3 bases, with 7 bases of the junction left unmatched. The CDR3 is CASSMGGGRIYNEQFF. The CDR3 DNA follows: TGTGCCAGTAGTATGGGGGGCGGGAGGATCTACAATGAGCAGTTCTTC. Variable domain in full (rest from reference TRBV19 and TRBJ2-1): DGGITQSPKYLFRKEGQNVTLSCEQNLNHDAMYWYRQDPGQGLRLIYYSQIVNDFQKGDIAEGYSVSREKKESFPLTVTSAQKNPTAFYLCASSMGGGRIYNEQFFGPGTRLTVL.

The CDR3 here is CASSPLSHSGANVLTF. The CDR3 nucleotides read TGTGCCAGCAGCCCGCTATCTCACTCTGGGGCCAACGTCCTGACTTTC. The V and J genes are TRBV7-3 and TRBJ2-6; D not resolved. The germline V gene has CDR1 SGHTA and CDR2 FQGTGA. V was pared by 5 bases and J by 0 bases, with 11 bases between. This CDR3 has 16 residues.

The rearrangement links TRBV7-2 to TRBJ2-3, with D possibly TRBD2 on 5 matching bases. Germline V gene lookup returns CDR1 SGHTA and CDR2 FQGNSA. V shed 3 bases and J shed 1 base, with 8 bases lying between them. This CDR3 has 14 residues. The CDR3 DNA follows: TGTGCCAGCAGCTTCGGGCGGGGCACAGATACGCAGTATTTT. Protein: CASSFGRGTDTQYF. The variable domain in full, completed from reference TRBV7-2 and TRBJ2-3, reads GAGVSQSPSNKVTEKGKDVELRCDPISGHTALYWYRQSLGQGLEFLIYFQGNSAPDKSGLPSDRFSAERTGGSVSTLTIQRTQQEDSAVYLCASSFGRGTDTQYFGPGTRLTVL.

This sequence joins TRBV30 and TRBJ1-2; 7 bases agree with TRBD1. CDR1 is GTSNPN, CDR2 SVGIG, per germline (reference sequence). The J segment lost 1 base and the V segment lost 2 bases, leaving 10 bases of the junction unmatched. The CDR3 contains 16 residues. CDR3 residues: CAWSPLDRDLNYGYTF. CDR3 nucleotides: TGTGCCTGGAGTCCCTTAGACAGGGACCTTAACTATGGCTACACCTTC.

This chain joins TRBV5-8 and TRBJ1-1; D possibly corresponds to TRBD1 (6 bases). Germline values: CDR1 SGHTS, CDR2 YDEGEE. Trimming took off 0 bases at V and 4 bases at J, with 16 bases between the two ends. The CDR3 runs 16 residues. Here the CDR3 DNA reads TGTGCCAGCAGCTTGGCCCCAGGGCCCAGGGGCACTGAAGCTTTCTTT. It is translated as CASSLAPGPRGTEAFF.